This TCR beta chain was retrieved from a study of T cells expressing NK-cell markers. Germline CDR1 is MNHNS and CDR2 is SASEGT. The CDR3 contains 17 residues. TCRdb reprocessed the 5' RACE reads and keeps a single row for each CDR3 protein, giving no DNA. In all, the sample yields roughly 380,000 distinct CDR3 sequences. This sequence was found in a man between 18 and 69 years old in good health. The chain couples TRBV6-1 to TRBJ2-3; there is no DNA to check the TCRdb D call of TRBD2. Sequencing input: blood T cells: a sorted CD56 or NKG2C T cell subset, CD4+ or CD8+ T cells, or bulk PBMC T cells (not recorded which). The chain's CDR3 is CASTPTFGTSGGYTQYF.